This T cell receptor (beta chain) stems from a study of T cell clonotyping in hematopoietic cell transplantation (dated by TCRdb to about 2021). In terms of the full investigation: The study collected roughly 150 blood samples from approximately 35 consecutive transplant recipients and their related donors. Recruitment of patients ran from 2015 to early 2017, and follow-up continued until late 2020 or until death. On the study overall, not on this receptor specifically: Broader TCR repertoire diversity after transplant was predicted by Inverse Simpson Index values from donors and from recipients before transplant. After transplant, TCR diversity in recipients dropped, and pathologically expanded clonotypes climbed progressively between day 30 and day 180. Just a small fraction of recipient repertoires overlapped with donor repertoires, and more than 97% appeared de novo at the given depth. The sample size was limited and the cells went unsorted, which meant the CD4 and CD8 repertoire contributions could not be told apart.

V and J are truncated by 9 bases and 0 bases respectively, leaving an intervening sequence of 12 bases. CDR1 MNHEY and CDR2 SMNVEV are derived from the germline V gene (reference sequence). The CDR3 spans 13 residues, from the cysteine through the phenylalanine. The read is trimmed to its CDR3 DNA, 39 bases read in frame from base 1. The immunoSEQ assay, a bias-controlled multiplex PCR with V- and J-specific primers, was used to amplify TCR beta CDR3 regions from genomic DNA. A proprietary barcode and Illumina adapter sequences were added to the CDR3 amplicons in a second PCR step. CDR3 libraries were sequenced on an Illumina MiSeq instrument. In the authors' own workflow: immunoSEQ Analyzer 3.0 was used for export and quality control, with R Bioconductor and Immunarch used for downstream analyses. Only productive rearrangements in the normalized downsampled data set went into calculating the repertoire metrics. Clonotypes larger than 5 templates in the normalized cohort were defined as pathologically expanded. The Inverse Simpson Index served as the measure of repertoire diversity. CMV-specificity analyses were carried out on the non-normalized data set to capture all clonotypes. TCRdb retrieved this table from immuneACCESS and kept in-frame rearrangements only. Not all clones are present; in checked studies, unresolved V genes account for under half, and no reason is known for the remainder. V and J calls and clone size follow that table, whereas D and trimming were derived from the DNA. The sample records more than 55,000 clones, approximately 94% of which are singletons. Around 1.6% of the sample is held by the ten biggest clonotypes.

A note on this clone: Which antigen it targets is not known. Per-base qualities were not stored, and no clone one base away is much larger.

Blood samples for TCR beta sequencing were provided by related transplant donors. Using Nuclei Lysis Solution, genomic DNA was extracted from unfractionated peripheral blood mononuclear cells that were either fresh or cryopreserved. The sequenced material came from peripheral blood mononuclear cells. This chain is built from TRBV27 and TRBJ2-7; the D gene cannot be resolved reliably. The TCR originated in a man aged 45-65 years in good health. Some clones in this sample may be carry-over from other donors' samples. The DNA sequence is as follows: TGTGCCAGTTGGACCGCGAGCTCCTACGAGCAGTACTTC. It codes for CASWTASSYEQYF.